Many counts were recorded for the clone carrying this T cell receptor (beta chain). Its matching antigen is unknown. The sample originates from a study of CD8 T cells in ankylosing spondylitis. Quantitative barcoded 5'-RACE was used to prepare TCR beta libraries. One entry per CDR3 protein, called by TCRdb with MiXCR from the 5' RACE reads. The data hold some 450,000 distinct CDR3 sequences, with 15% to 20% observed a single time. General study points: The disease-linked clones had a CD8+ phenotype and low blood frequencies. Clones linked to disease were reported to show significant enrichment in matched ankylosing spondylitis synovial fluid. Ankylosing spondylitis blood appeared to carry a characteristic TCR beta motif of roughly eight highly homologous variants.

This receptor was taken from a male donor with ankylosing spondylitis. Sample: blood, either unsorted or a sorted T cell fraction (not recorded which).

The DNA for the CDR3 is TGTGCCAGCAGCACCACTAGAGACAGGGCTGAAGCTTTCTTT. Protein product: CASSTTRDRAEAFF. The V call is TRBV6-1, the J call TRBJ1-1, with 7 bases fitting TRBD1. Trimming at V came to 6 bases and at J to 6 bases, leaving 10 bases not matched to a gene. Germline V lookup: CDR1 MNHNS, CDR2 SASEGT. The CDR3 length is 14 residues.